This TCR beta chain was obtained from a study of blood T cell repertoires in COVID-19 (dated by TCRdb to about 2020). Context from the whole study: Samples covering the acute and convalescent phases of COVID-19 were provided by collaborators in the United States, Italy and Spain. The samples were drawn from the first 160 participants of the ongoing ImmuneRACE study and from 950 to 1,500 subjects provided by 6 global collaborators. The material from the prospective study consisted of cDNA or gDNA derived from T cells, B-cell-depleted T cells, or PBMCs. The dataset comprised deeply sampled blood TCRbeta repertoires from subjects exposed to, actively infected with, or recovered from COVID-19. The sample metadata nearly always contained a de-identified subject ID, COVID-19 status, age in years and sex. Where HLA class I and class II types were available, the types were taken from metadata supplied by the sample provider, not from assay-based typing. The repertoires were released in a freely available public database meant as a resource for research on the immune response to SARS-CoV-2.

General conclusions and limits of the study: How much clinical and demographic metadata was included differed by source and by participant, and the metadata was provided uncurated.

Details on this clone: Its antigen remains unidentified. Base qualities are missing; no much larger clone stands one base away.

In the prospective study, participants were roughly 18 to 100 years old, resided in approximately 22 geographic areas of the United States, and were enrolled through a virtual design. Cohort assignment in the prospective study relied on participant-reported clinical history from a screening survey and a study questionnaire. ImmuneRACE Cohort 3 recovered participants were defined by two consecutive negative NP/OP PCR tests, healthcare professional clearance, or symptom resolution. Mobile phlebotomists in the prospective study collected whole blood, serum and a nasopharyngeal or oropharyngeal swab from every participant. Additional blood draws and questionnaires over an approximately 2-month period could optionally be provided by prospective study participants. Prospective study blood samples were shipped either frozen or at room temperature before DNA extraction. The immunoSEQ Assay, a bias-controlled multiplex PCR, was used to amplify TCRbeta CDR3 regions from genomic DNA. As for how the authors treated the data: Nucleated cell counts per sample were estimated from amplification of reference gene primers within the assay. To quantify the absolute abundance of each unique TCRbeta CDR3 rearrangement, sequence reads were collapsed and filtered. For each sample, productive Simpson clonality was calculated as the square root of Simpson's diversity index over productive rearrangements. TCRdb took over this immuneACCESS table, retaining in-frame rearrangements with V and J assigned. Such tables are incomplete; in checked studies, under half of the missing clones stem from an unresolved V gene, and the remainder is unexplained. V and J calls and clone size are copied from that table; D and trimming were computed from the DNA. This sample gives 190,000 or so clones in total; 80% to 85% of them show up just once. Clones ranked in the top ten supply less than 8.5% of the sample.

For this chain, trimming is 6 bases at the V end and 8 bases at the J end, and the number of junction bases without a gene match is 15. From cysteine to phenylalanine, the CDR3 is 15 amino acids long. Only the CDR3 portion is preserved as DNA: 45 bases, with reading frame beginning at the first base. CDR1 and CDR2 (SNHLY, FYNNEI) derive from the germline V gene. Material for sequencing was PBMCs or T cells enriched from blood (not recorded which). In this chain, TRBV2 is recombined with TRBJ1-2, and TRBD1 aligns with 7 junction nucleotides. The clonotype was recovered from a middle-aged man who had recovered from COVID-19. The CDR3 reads CASSFMGDSERGYTF. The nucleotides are TGTGCCAGCAGCTTTATGGGGGACAGCGAGCGGGGCTACACCTTC. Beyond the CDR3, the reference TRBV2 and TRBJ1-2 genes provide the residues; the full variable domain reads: EPEVTQTPSHQVTQMGQEVILRCVPISNHLYFYWYRQILGQKVEFLVSFYNNEISEKSEIFDDQFSVERPDGSNFTLKIRSTKLEDSAMYFCASSFMGDSERGYTFGSGTRLTVV.